Following are 17 T cell receptor beta chains from one sample sequenced in a study of T cell responses to AZD1222 COVID-19 vaccine. Data came from immunoSEQ multiplex PCR; TCRdb stores just in-frame clones and leaves some out. The profile shows 150,000 to 200,000 clones, about 86% of them singletons. Specimen: peripheral blood, collected 28 days after the second AZD1222 dose. These receptors were taken from an adult who received the AZD1222 COVID-19 vaccine.

The chain recombines TRBV9 with TRBJ1-1; the D gene is possibly TRBD1 (5 bases). The CDR3 is made up of 14 amino acids. CDR1 SGDLS and CDR2 YYNGEE come from the germline V gene. Trimming pared 4 bases from V and 0 bases from J, leaving 10 bases between. CDR3 amino acids: CASSPGRLNTEAFF. The CDR3 DNA reads as TGTGCCAGCAGCCCGGGACGGTTGAACACTGAAGCTTTCTTT.

The genes are TRBV6-5 and TRBJ2-7, with a possible D match to TRBD1 (5 bases). Germline CDR1 and CDR2: MNHEY and SVGAGI. CDR3 length equals 13 residues. Trimming took 2 bases from V and 2 from J, leaving 7 bases between them. CDR3 sequence reads: CASSYRGTYEQYF. CDR3 DNA: TGTGCCAGCAGTTACAGGGGTACCTACGAGCAGTACTTC.

As for this clone: At one end, the junction sequence differs from germline, possibly due to a read error. The rearrangement links TRBV2 to TRBJ2-7; D is uncertain. The CDR3 loop spans 8 amino acids. Germline-derived CDR1 and CDR2 are SNHLY and FYNNEI. CDR3 amino acids: CASNNINF. The CDR3 DNA reads as TGTGCCAGCAACAACATTAATTTC.

This chain joins TRBV7-3 and TRBJ2-1; unclear D gene. Germline CDR1 SGHTA, CDR2 FQGTGA. V was trimmed by 2 bases and J by 6 bases, leaving 14 bases between them. There are 15 residues in the CDR3. The CDR3: CASSLGPGSANEQFF. Here the CDR3 DNA reads TGTGCCAGCAGCTTAGGTCCGGGTTCGGCCAATGAGCAGTTCTTC.

This chain uses TRBV7-9 with TRBJ1-6, with TRBD1 as a possible D gene (6 bases). The CDR3 runs 16 residues. In germline, CDR1 is SEHNR, CDR2 FQNEAQ (reference sequence). V was shortened by 5 bases and J by 3 bases, with 14 bases between the two germline ends. The chain's CDR3 is CASSPQQGDYNSPLHF. The CDR3 DNA is TGTGCCAGCAGCCCCCAACAGGGCGACTATAATTCACCCCTCCACTTT. Full variable domain (outside the CDR3, taken from reference TRBV7-9 and TRBJ1-6): DTGVSQNPRHKITKRGQNVTFRCDPISEHNRLYWYRQTLGQGPEFLTYFQNEAQLEKSRLLSDRFSAERPKGSFSTLEIQRTEQGDSAMYLCASSPQQGDYNSPLHFGNGTRLTVT.

The chain joins TRBV2 to TRBJ1-6; D gene ambiguous. This CDR3 has 16 residues. V lost 10 bases and J 6 bases, leaving 22 bases between the germline ends. Germline CDR1 reads SNHLY; CDR2 reads FYNNEI. The CDR3 DNA follows: TGTGCCACTTCACGGGAGTACGGGTCCGCTAATTCACCCCTCCACTTT. It is translated as CATSREYGSANSPLHF.

This chain uses TRBV3-1 (or the pseudogene TRBV3-2) with TRBJ2-7; D is undetermined. CDR3 length: 13 amino acids. Trimming cost V 4 bases and J 5 bases, with 12 bases left between them. Per the germline V gene, CDR1 is LGHDT and CDR2 is YNNKEL (reference sequence). The CDR3: CASSLGPFDEQYF. Here the CDR3 DNA reads TGTGCCAGCAGCCTAGGGCCCTTTGACGAGCAGTACTTC.

The gene calls are TRBV18 and TRBJ2-5, with 11 nucleotides matching TRBD1. This CDR3 region has 16 residues. V lost 6 bases to trimming and J lost 5 bases; unmatched junction nucleotides: 11. Germline V gene lookup returns CDR1 KGHSH and CDR2 LQKENI. The CDR3 sequence is CASSPNPGQGAETQYF. The CDR3 DNA sequence: TGTGCCAGCTCCCCTAACCCTGGACAGGGGGCTGAGACCCAGTACTTC.

The chain has TRBV7-8 and TRBJ1-5, with a tentative D call TRBD1 (5 bases). This CDR3 region has 15 residues. Germline CDR1 and CDR2: SGHVS and FQNEAQ. V was shortened by 4 bases and J by 6 bases, with 16 bases between the two germline ends. CDR3 amino acids: CASSYEEGKSQPQHF. CDR3 DNA: TGTGCCAGCAGCTATGAAGAGGGGAAGAGTCAGCCCCAGCATTTT.

This chain uses TRBV5-1 with TRBJ2-7; D is perhaps TRBD1 or TRBD2 (6 bases each). V was clipped by 4 bases and J by 1 base, with 12 bases between them. Germline V lookup: CDR1 SGHRS, CDR2 YFSETQ. The CDR3 extends over 14 amino acids. CDR3 bases: TGCGCCAGCAGCGGTACAGGGACTTCCTACGAGCAGTACTTC. This codes for CASSGTGTSYEQYF.

This clone was seen ten or more times. The chain recombines TRBV4-1 with TRBJ2-3; D unclear. Germline V CDR1 and CDR2: MGHRA, YSYEKL. Trimming pared 4 bases from V and 2 bases from J, leaving 10 bases between. This CDR3 contains 14 residues. The CDR3 region has the DNA TGCGCCAGCAGCCTTTCAGGAGACACAGATACGCAGTATTTT. Encoded protein: CASSLSGDTDTQYF.

This chain uses TRBV5-6 with TRBJ1-1; no clear D gene. The CDR3 runs 14 residues. Between the trimmed V and J ends, which lost 2 bases and 1 base, there was a span of 9 bases. The germline CDR1 and CDR2 sequences are SGHDT and YYEEEE. The CDR3 sequence: CASSFRTGNTEAFF. Written as DNA, the CDR3 is TGTGCCAGCAGCTTCCGGACTGGGAACACTGAAGCTTTCTTT.

The J gene is TRBJ1-6, the V gene TRBV6-5, with no clear D. Germline CDR1 reads MNHEY; CDR2 reads SVGAGI. The CDR3 spans 15 residues. V dropped 7 bases and J dropped 1 base, with 11 bases sitting between them. The CDR3 loop is CASKEGRSYNSPLHF. The CDR3 DNA sequence: TGTGCCAGCAAAGAGGGAAGATCCTATAATTCACCCCTCCACTTT.

The chain employs TRBV5-8 and TRBJ2-7; possibly TRBD2 for D (6 bases). From germline, CDR1 is SGHTS and CDR2 YDEGEE. The CDR3 contains 14 residues. Trimming took off 4 bases at V and 6 bases at J, with 17 bases between the two ends. As DNA, the CDR3 is TGTGCCAGCAGCGCCCTCGGTGGGGGGACCGAGCAGTACTTC. The encoded protein is CASSALGGGTEQYF.

This sequence joins TRBV6-5 and TRBJ1-2, with D unresolved. Germline V gives CDR1 MNHEY, CDR2 SVGAGI. The CDR3 totals 14 residues. With 6 bases removed from V and 4 bases from J, the gap between germline ends came to 15 bases. CDR3 protein: CASRPPGSGYGYTF. In nucleotides, the CDR3 is TGTGCCAGCAGGCCCCCGGGGTCGGGCTATGGCTACACCTTC.

This chain uses TRBV5-4 with TRBJ2-7, with D possibly matching TRBD1 (6 bases). Trimming took 0 bases from V and 4 from J, leaving 11 bases between them. Germline assignment: CDR1 SGHNT and CDR2 YYREEE (reference sequence). The CDR3 length is 14 residues. The CDR3 DNA is TGTGCCAGCAGCTTGGGTAGGGGGAAGTACGAGCAGTACTTC. Protein product: CASSLGRGKYEQYF.

The sample holds a few counts of this clone. This chain uses TRBV4-3 with TRBJ2-6, with D hard to call. Germline V lookup: CDR1 LGHNA, CDR2 YSLEER. CDR3 length equals 17 residues. The V gene lost 0 bases and the J gene lost 0 bases, with 9 bases spanning the gap. CDR3 in DNA: TGCGCCAGCAGCCAAGACGGAGAGAGCTCTGGGGCCAACGTCCTGACTTTC. Translated, it gives CASSQDGESSGANVLTF.